This T cell receptor beta chain came from a study of blood T cell repertoires in COVID-19. Data came from immunoSEQ multiplex PCR; TCRdb stores just in-frame clones and leaves some out. The sample carries around 19,000 clones, around 86% recorded once. Germline V gene data show CDR1 as SGHAT and CDR2 as FQNNGV. The CDR3 spans 11 residues. Between the trimmed V and J ends, which lost 3 bases and 9 bases, there was a span of 6 bases. The sequencing sample was made of peripheral blood. The TCR sequence derives from a human donor in a cohort sampled during active COVID-19. The chain employs TRBV11-2 and TRBJ2-1; D is undetermined. The chain's CDR3 is CASSLRFEQFF. CDR3 nucleotide sequence: TGTGCCAGCAGCTTGCGTTTTGAGCAGTTCTTC.